This T cell receptor beta chain was observed in a study of low-dose radiotherapy and immunotherapy resistance in tumors. About the study: Cohort 2 was treated with 1 Gy per fraction every two weeks, amounting to 13 Gy across 26 weeks. On a schedule of every two weeks, intravenous cyclophosphamide at a dose of 200 mg/m2 was delivered one day before each radiation and immunotherapy administration. Aspirin was taken orally at 300 mg daily by patients, and this continued for four cycles from cycle 1 day 1.

In this sample, this clonotype turned up many times. First-strand cDNA relied on TRAV- and TRBV-specific primers spanning alpha and beta chains. The authors amplified TCRs for 20 to 25 PCR cycles with a constant-region primer and a V-primer adapter. TCRdb called the reads again in MiXCR, with one record for every CDR3 protein. This sample has 95,000 to 100,000 distinct CDR3 sequences, with 20% to 25% found just once. This CDR3 has 13 residues. The V gene's germline CDR1 is SEHNR and CDR2 FQNEAQ (reference sequence). Trimming took 7 bases from V and 3 from J; bases not matched to a gene: 4. The time point here: after trial treatment. The sample's treatment: LDRT plus nivolumab, ipilimumab, low-dose cyclophosphamide and aspirin (RACIN trial).

This chain links TRBV7-9 with TRBJ1-1; 8 nucleotides line up with TRBD1. Material: PBMCs, obtained after low-dose radiotherapy plus immunotherapy. The origin of this receptor is a male donor with prostate cancer. Here the CDR3 DNA reads TGTGCCAGCATTCAGGGGGCCGACACTGAAGCTTTCTTT. Its protein product is CASIQGADTEAFF. Complete variable domain (other parts from reference TRBV7-9 and TRBJ1-1): DTGVSQNPRHKITKRGQNVTFRCDPISEHNRLYWYRQTLGQGPEFLTYFQNEAQLEKSRLLSDRFSAERPKGSFSTLEIQRTEQGDSAMYLCASIQGADTEAFFGQGTRLTVV.